This T cell receptor (beta chain) derives from a study of blood T cell repertoires in COVID-19. Overall study context: The origin of the acute and convalescent COVID-19 samples was the United States, Italy and Spain.

Sequencing was performed with immunoSEQ multiplex PCR; in TCRdb, only in-frame clones are kept and a portion is missing. The table shows 15,000 to 20,000 clones, with 91% occurring only once. The CDR3 spans 13 residues. The V and J ends lost 2 bases and 8 bases respectively, with 15 bases between them. Germline CDR1 reads SQVTM; CDR2 reads ANQGSEA. The genes are TRBV29-1 and TRBJ1-2; no reliable D call. Sequenced sample: peripheral blood. The TCR was taken from a man in his sixties with active COVID-19. The DNA for the CDR3 is TGCAGCGTTGAAAAGTTCCGGGAAGGAGGCTACACCTTC. It is translated as CSVEKFREGGYTF.